The T cell receptor beta chain described here comes from a study of T cells in Graves' hyperthyroidism and ophthalmopathy. TCR beta CDR3 regions were amplified from RNA transcripts. The HTBI primer set served for first-round RT-PCR of the TCR CDR3. One entry per CDR3 protein results from TCRdb running MiXCR on the multiplex PCR reads. The sample contains some 500,000 distinct CDR3 sequences, 13% to 15% of which appear only once. This clonotype was found a few times. This CDR3 region has 16 residues. Germline V gene sequence: CDR1 GTSNPN, CDR2 SVGIG (reference sequence). Between the trimmed V and J ends, which lost 3 bases and 0 bases, there was a span of 12 bases.

This sequence was found in a woman younger than 35 with Graves' hyperthyroidism. Sample: blood. The chain carries TRBV30 and TRBJ2-6; maybe TRBD2 (6 bases). The CDR3 sequence is CAWRLGGSSGANVLTF. The CDR3, as DNA: TGTGCCTGGAGGTTGGGGGGTTCCTCTGGGGCCAACGTCCTGACTTTC.